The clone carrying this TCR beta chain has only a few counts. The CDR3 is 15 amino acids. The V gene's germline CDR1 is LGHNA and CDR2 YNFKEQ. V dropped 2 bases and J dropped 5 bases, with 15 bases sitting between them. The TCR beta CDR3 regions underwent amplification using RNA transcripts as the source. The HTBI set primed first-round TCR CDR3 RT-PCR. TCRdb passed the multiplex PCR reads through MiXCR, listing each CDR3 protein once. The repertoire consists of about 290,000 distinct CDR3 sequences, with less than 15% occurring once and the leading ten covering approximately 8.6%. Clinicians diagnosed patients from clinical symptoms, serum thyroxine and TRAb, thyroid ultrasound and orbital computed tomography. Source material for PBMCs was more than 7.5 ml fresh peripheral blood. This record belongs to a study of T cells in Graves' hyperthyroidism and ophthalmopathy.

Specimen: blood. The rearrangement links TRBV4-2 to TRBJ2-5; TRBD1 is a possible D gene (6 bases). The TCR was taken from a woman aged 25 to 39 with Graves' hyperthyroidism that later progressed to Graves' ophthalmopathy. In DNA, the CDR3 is TGTGCCAGCAGCCAACCGGGACAAGACTTGGAGACCCAGTACTTC. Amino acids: CASSQPGQDLETQYF.